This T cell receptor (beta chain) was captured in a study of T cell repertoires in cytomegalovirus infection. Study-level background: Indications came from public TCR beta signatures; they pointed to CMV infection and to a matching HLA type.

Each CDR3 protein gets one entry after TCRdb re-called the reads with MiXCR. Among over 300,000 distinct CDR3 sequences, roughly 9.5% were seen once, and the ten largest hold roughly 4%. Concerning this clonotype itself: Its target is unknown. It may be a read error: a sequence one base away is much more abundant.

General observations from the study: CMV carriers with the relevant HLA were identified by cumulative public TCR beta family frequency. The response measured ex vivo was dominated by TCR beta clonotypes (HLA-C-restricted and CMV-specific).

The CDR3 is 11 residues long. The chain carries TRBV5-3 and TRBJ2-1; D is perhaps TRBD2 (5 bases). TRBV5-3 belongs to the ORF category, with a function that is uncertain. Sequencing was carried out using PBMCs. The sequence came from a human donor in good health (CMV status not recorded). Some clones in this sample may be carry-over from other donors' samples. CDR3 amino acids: CASSFGVEQFF. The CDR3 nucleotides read TGTGCCAGCAGCTTCGGGGTTGAGCAGTTCTTC.